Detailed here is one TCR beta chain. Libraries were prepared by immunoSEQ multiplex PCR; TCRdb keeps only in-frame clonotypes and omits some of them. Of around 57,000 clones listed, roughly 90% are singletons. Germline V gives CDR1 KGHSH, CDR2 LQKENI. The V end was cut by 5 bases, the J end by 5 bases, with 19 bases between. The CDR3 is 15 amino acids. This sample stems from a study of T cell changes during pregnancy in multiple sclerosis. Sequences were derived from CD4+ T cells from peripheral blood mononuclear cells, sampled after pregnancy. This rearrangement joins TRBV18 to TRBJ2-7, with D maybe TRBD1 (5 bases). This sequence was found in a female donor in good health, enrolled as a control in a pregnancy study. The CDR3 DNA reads TGTGCCAGCTCAGCAAACCAAGAGACAGTCCACGAGCAGTACTTC. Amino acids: CASSANQETVHEQYF.